The sequence of this TCR beta chain was determined in a study of blood T cell repertoires in COVID-19. This table comes from immunoSEQ multiplex PCR, and its TCRdb copy is limited to in-frame clones, with some not included. The table shows nearly 110,000 clones, with over 60% occurring only once. CDR1 is KGHSH, CDR2 LQKENI, per germline. V dropped 2 bases and J dropped 6; count of bases not matched to a gene: 10. This CDR3 has 17 residues. The chain recombines TRBV18 with TRBJ2-1, with 10 bases fitting TRBD2. The sequence was obtained from a man between 65 and 85 years old with acute or convalescent COVID-19. The specimen sequenced was peripheral blood. CDR3 DNA sequence: TGTGCCAGCTCACCAAATCGAGCGGGGGGGCTACCCAATGAGCAGTTCTTC. Translated, it gives CASSPNRAGGLPNEQFF.